The 12 T cell receptor beta chains reported below all come from one sample, sequenced in a study of T cells in Graves' hyperthyroidism and ophthalmopathy. From RNA transcripts, TCR beta CDR3 regions were amplified. HTBI primers drove first-round RT-PCR of the TCR CDR3. TCRdb reprocessed the multiplex PCR reads with MiXCR, giving one entry per CDR3 protein. The sample lists around 450,000 distinct CDR3 sequences; approximately 14% were seen once. The sample taken for sequencing was blood. The origin of the receptors is a woman aged 18-29 years with Graves' hyperthyroidism.

The sample holds many counts of this clonotype. This chain links TRBV7-9 with TRBJ2-5; 13 bases are a match to TRBD2. The CDR3 consists of 15 residues. Losses at the gene ends were 4 bases for V and 5 bases for J; bases not matched to a gene: 4. The germline V gene has CDR1 SEHNR and CDR2 FQNEAQ (reference sequence). The CDR3 DNA is TGTGCCAGCAGCTGGACTAGCGGGAGTTTTGAGACCCAGTACTTC. Residues: CASSWTSGSFETQYF.

V usage is TRBV14 and J usage is TRBJ2-6; 7 bases are a match to TRBD2. After removal of 4 bases from V and 0 bases from J, the junction contained 9 bases not matched to a gene. CDR1 is SGHDN, CDR2 FVKESK, per germline. CDR3 length: 18 residues. The CDR3 sequence is CASSLMGGRGSGANVLTF. The CDR3 DNA reads TGTGCCAGCAGCCTCATGGGAGGGAGGGGCTCTGGGGCCAACGTCCTGACTTTC.

This clonotype was counted many times. The J gene is TRBJ2-1, the V gene TRBV6-5; D could derive from TRBD1 or TRBD2 (6 bases each). The CDR3 runs 16 residues. The germline gives CDR1 MNHEY, CDR2 SVGAGI. Trimming took off 2 bases at V and 4 bases at J, with 15 bases between the two ends. The CDR3 is CASSYPTGAPYNEQFF. CDR3 DNA: TGTGCCAGCAGTTACCCGACGGGGGCACCGTACAATGAGCAGTTCTTC.

At least ten counts were recorded for this clonotype. This chain links TRBV18 with TRBJ2-7; 9 bases agree with TRBD1. The CDR3 loop spans 13 amino acids. V was clipped by 4 bases and J by 5 bases; unmatched bases: 3. CDR1 is KGHSH, CDR2 LQKENI, per germline. The CDR3 region is CASSLWDRDEQYF. Here the CDR3 DNA reads TGTGCCAGCTCACTCTGGGACAGGGACGAGCAGTACTTC.

This clonotype was recorded at least ten times. This chain connects TRBV2 to TRBJ1-2, with a tentative D call TRBD1 (6 bases). V dropped 4 bases and J dropped 3 bases, with 9 bases sitting between them. Germline-derived CDR1 and CDR2 are SNHLY and FYNNEI. The CDR3 is made up of 13 amino acids. DNA for the CDR3: TGTGCCAGCAGTGCCGGGGGCGACTATGGCTACACCTTC. This codes for CASSAGGDYGYTF.

The chain uses TRBV15 and TRBJ2-1; 7 nucleotides line up with TRBD2. The CDR3 covers 14 residues. From germline, CDR1 is LNHNV and CDR2 YYDKDF (reference sequence). J was trimmed by 5 bases and V by 8 bases; bases with no gene match: 9. The CDR3 region has the DNA TGTGCCACCTGCCCGGGCGGGAGTAACAATGAGCAGTTCTTC. Amino acid sequence: CATCPGGSNNEQFF.

This sequence joins TRBV20-1 and TRBJ1-2; tentative D call: TRBD1 (5 bases). The length of the CDR3 is 14 residues. Germline V gene sequence: CDR1 DFQATT, CDR2 SNEGSKA (reference sequence). V dropped 2 bases and J dropped 8 bases, with 18 bases sitting between them. The CDR3 DNA reads as TGCAGTGCTAGAACTCCCGGTAGAGGGGTCGGCTACACCTTC. Its protein is CSARTPGRGVGYTF.

Many counts were recorded for this clonotype. The gene calls are TRBV12-3 or TRBV12-4 and TRBJ1-5, with TRBD1 matching over 11 bases. Trimming took 5 bases from V and 7 from J; bases not matched to a gene: 4. This CDR3 contains 14 residues. The CDR3 DNA reads TGTGCCAGCAGTCGGGACAGGGGGAACCAGCCCCAGCATTTT. This sequence encodes CASSRDRGNQPQHF.

This clonotype was picked up many times. The chain couples TRBV12-3 or TRBV12-4 to TRBJ2-1; D gene ambiguous. Trimming took 1 base from V and 0 from J, leaving 10 bases between them. The CDR3 length is 16 residues. CDR3 DNA sequence: TGTGCCAGCAGTTTAGTGGTCGCTAGCTCCTACAATGAGCAGTTCTTC. It codes for CASSLVVASSYNEQFF.

Ten or more counts support this clonotype. CDR3 coding DNA: TGCAGCGTTGAAGCTTACCAGGGGGCGAATGAGCAGTTCTTC. This sequence encodes CSVEAYQGANEQFF. J is TRBJ2-1 and V is TRBV29-1, with 8 bases identical to TRBD1. From germline, CDR1 is SQVTM and CDR2 ANQGSEA. Trimming took 1 base from V and 7 from J; bases not matched to a gene: 6. The CDR3 is 14 residues long.

This clonotype was observed many times. The chain carries TRBV12-3 or TRBV12-4 and TRBJ2-3; TRBD2 matches 16 bases. This CDR3 comprises 19 residues. V trimming: 6 bases; J trimming: 0 bases; junction bases outside the gene matches: 9. CDR3 bases: TGTGCCAGCAGCTATCCGGGACTAGCGGGGGGGACTAGCACAGATACGCAGTATTTT. It translates to CASSYPGLAGGTSTDTQYF.

The table lists this clonotype with many counts. V and J are TRBV13 and TRBJ1-5; D is ambiguous. Germline lookup yields CDR1 PRHDT and CDR2 FYEKMQ (reference sequence). The CDR3 covers 12 residues. Trimming took 3 bases from V and 7 from J, leaving 7 bases between them. CDR3 amino acids: CASSLGKQPQHF. The CDR3 DNA sequence: TGTGCCAGCAGCTTGGGGAAGCAGCCCCAGCATTTT.